This TCR beta chain comes out of a study of T cell repertoires in cytomegalovirus infection. The CDR3 spans 13 residues. Germline loops: CDR1 SGHTA, CDR2 FQGNSA. J was trimmed by 2 bases and V by 6 bases; bases with no gene match: 3. Using its own MiXCR run on the reads, TCRdb lists one record per CDR3 protein. The sample has fewer than 650,000 distinct CDR3 sequences, roughly 43% seen once. Details on this clonotype: Its antigen remains unidentified.

The sequence derives from a human donor in good health (CMV status not recorded). Some clones in this sample may be carry-over from other donors' samples. The source material was cultured PBMCs, sampled from culture after CMV antigen stimulation. The chain is built from TRBV7-2 and TRBJ1-2; 7 positions match TRBD1. CDR3 in amino acids: CASRGQLNYGYTF. The CDR3 bases are TGTGCCAGCAGGGGACAGTTGAACTATGGCTACACCTTC.